This T cell receptor beta chain was profiled in a study of blood T cell repertoires in COVID-19. Study summary: Sites in the United States, Italy and Spain provided acute and convalescent COVID-19 samples.

Per the original data handling: Using reference gene primer amplification, nucleated cell counts were estimated. Profiled with immunoSEQ multiplex PCR; TCRdb holds only in-frame clones, not every one. The V and J calls and clone size come from that table; D and trimming were worked out from the DNA. The repertoire has 200,000 to 250,000 clones, roughly 80% of them found once; the top ten carry 8% to 13%. The receptor was derived from a woman older than 75 with acute or convalescent COVID-19. The sample comprised peripheral blood.

The CDR3 coding sequence is TGTGCCAGCAGCTTGGCCGGACAGGGTCTAGTCTCTGGAAACACCATATATTTT. Translating it yields CASSLAGQGLVSGNTIYF. The chain recombines TRBV5-5 with TRBJ1-3; 8 nucleotides agree with TRBD1. V shed 0 bases and J 0 bases; nucleotides not matched to a gene: 8. The CDR3 is 18 amino acids. Germline V CDR1 and CDR2: SGHKS, YYEKEE (reference sequence). The full variable domain, completed using reference TRBV5-5 and TRBJ1-3, is DAGVTQSPTHLIKTRGQQVTLRCSPISGHKSVSWYQQVLGQGPQFIFQYYEKEERGRGNFPDRFSARQFPNYSSELNVNALLLGDSALYLCASSLAGQGLVSGNTIYFGEGSWLTVV.